The table lists the clone carrying this T cell receptor (beta chain) with a count of one. TCRdb's copy holds only in-frame clones and misses some; the assay was immunoSEQ multiplex PCR. The sample yields about 180,000 clones, approximately 87% seen once. In germline, CDR1 is SGHAT, CDR2 FQNNGV. The CDR3 has 13 residues. The V and J ends lost 6 bases and 1 base respectively, with 9 bases between them. This specimen belongs to a study of blood T cell repertoires in COVID-19. This receptor was identified in a man aged 70-80 years with active or convalescent COVID-19. The V call is TRBV11-2, the J call TRBJ1-1; D is ambiguous. Material: peripheral blood. CDR3 bases: TGTGCCAGCAGTATCACAGAGAACACTGAAGCTTTCTTT. Encoded protein: CASSITENTEAFF.